Listed below are T cell receptor beta chains from one sample, sequenced in a study of sequential checkpoint blockade in melanoma. Method: immunoSEQ multiplex PCR; TCRdb's copy keeps in-frame clones and lacks some. The sample comprises 20,000 to 25,000 clones, roughly four fifths of which are singletons, and about 9.9% rests with the top ten. The specimen comprised CD8+ T cells sorted from blood (inferred from file names), sampled from a patient given nivolumab and ipilimumab in sequence. Source of these receptors: a human donor with melanoma. Both conserved end residues are part of each CDR3. Each record gives: J gene, V gene, CDR3 protein.

TRBJ1-6 | TRBV7-3 | CASSRDIANSPLHF
TRBJ1-5 | TRBV27 | CASRPSTGGNQPQHF
TRBJ1-5 | TRBV2 | CASSGAGISNQPQHF
TRBJ1-1 | TRBV7-2 | CASSTQGASEAFF
TRBJ2-1 | TRBV9 | CASSGDRGREQFF
TRBJ2-7 | TRBV19 | CASSNPGLAVYEQYF
TRBJ1-1 | TRBV19 | CASSVAYRVVAEAFF
TRBJ1-2 | TRBV11-2 | CASSRTYRGQALYGYTF
TRBJ2-3 | TRBV30 | CAWSVPLLAGGSDTQYF
TRBJ1-1 | TRBV5-1 | CASSSPGGDEAFF
TRBJ2-1 | TRBV7-6 | CASSVSSGRAVSEQFF
TRBJ1-5 | TRBV30 | CAWSRGQVNQPQHF
TRBJ1-3 | TRBV19 | CASSPDPPRGQGNTIYF
TRBJ2-7 | TRBV6-5 | CASSSQGVGEQYF
TRBJ2-5 | TRBV7-7 | CASSSSGRGETQYF
TRBJ2-1 | TRBV7-9 | CASSFWLAGRFLEQFF
TRBJ2-1 | TRBV5-5 | CASSLASGSYNEQFF
TRBJ2-6 | TRBV6-1 | CASSEGDFFSGANVLTF
TRBJ2-7 | TRBV7-8 | CASSSTSGVYEQYF
TRBJ1-1 | TRBV7-9 | CASSLQGRNTEAFF
TRBJ2-5 | TRBV5-5 | CASSSGQVGETQYF
TRBJ1-1 | TRBV7-8 | CASSLVTGAEAFF
TRBJ2-2 | TRBV9 | CASSEGLRLNTGELFF
TRBJ2-7 | TRBV7-2 | CASSLWAGQDYEQYF
TRBJ2-2 | TRBV7-2 | CASRGASGANTGELFF
TRBJ1-1 | TRBV6-5 | CASRGTGTTEAFF
TRBJ1-2 | TRBV30 | CAWRETNGYGYTF
TRBJ2-1 | TRBV28 | CASRPGLAGGSEQFF
TRBJ1-5 | TRBV6-5 | CASSSTGDGGNQPQHF
TRBJ2-1 | TRBV7-3 | CASSLRPGDEQFF
TRBJ1-5 | TRBV5-1 | CASSPEGSSNQPQHF
TRBJ1-4 | TRBV25-1 | CASSRTLTGVNEKLFF
TRBJ2-3 | TRBV28 | CASSLGTGGSGTQYF
TRBJ2-3 | TRBV28 | CASSPPNRGSTDTQYF
TRBJ2-7 | TRBV28 | CASTPGTDTYEQYF
TRBJ2-5 | TRBV6-5 | CASKRTPQETQYF
TRBJ2-7 | TRBV13 | CASSMSLDYSHGEQYF
TRBJ1-6 | TRBV6-5 | CASSAGQGITHF
TRBJ2-2 | TRBV7-2 | CASSHDRPTGELFF
TRBJ1-1 | TRBV19 | CASSSPRTGGNTEAFF
TRBJ2-7 | TRBV28 | CASSFSYYEQYF
TRBJ2-7 | TRBV7-6 | CASSGGRDSLYEQYF
TRBJ2-5 | TRBV2 | CASRLQETQYF
TRBJ2-5 | TRBV11-2 | CASSGRGLAGGETQYF
TRBJ1-3 | TRBV19 | CASSRGQWPGNTIYF
TRBJ2-6 | TRBV5-1 | CASSLIPPVGANVLTF
TRBJ1-2 | TRBV20-1 | CSEGQTYGYTF
TRBJ2-3 | TRBV5-6 | CASRSLRGTQYF
TRBJ1-2 | TRBV6-1 | CASSISGDYGYTF
TRBJ2-7 | TRBV4-1 | CASSQDLWGLEGGEQYF
TRBJ2-5 | TRBV5-6 | CASSFSGRWETQYF
TRBJ1-2 | TRBV6-1 | CASSPGGTDYGYTF
TRBJ1-5 | TRBV28 | CASSLGGANSNQPQHF
TRBJ1-2 | TRBV5-1 | CASSLGQGIGYTF
TRBJ2-7 | TRBV11-2 | CASSNRREGPEQYF
TRBJ2-1 | TRBV4-3 | CASSQRIQGPLVRNEQFF
TRBJ2-1 | TRBV29-1 | CTAGGGGNEQFF
TRBJ1-3 | TRBV18 | CASSPRQDDLGNTIYF
TRBJ1-1 | TRBV29-1 | CSVRRQAMNTEAFF
TRBJ2-3 | TRBV19 | CASSISGIDTQYF